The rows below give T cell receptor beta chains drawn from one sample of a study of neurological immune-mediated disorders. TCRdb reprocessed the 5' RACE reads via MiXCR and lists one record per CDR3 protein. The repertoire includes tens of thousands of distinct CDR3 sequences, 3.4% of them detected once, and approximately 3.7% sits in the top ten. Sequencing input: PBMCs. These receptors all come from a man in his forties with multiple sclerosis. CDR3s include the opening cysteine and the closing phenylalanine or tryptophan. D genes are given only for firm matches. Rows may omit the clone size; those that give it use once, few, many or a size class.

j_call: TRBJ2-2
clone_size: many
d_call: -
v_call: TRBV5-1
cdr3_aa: CASSLQLLTGELFF
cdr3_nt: TGCGCCAGCAGCTTACAGCTCCTCACCGGGGAGCTGTTTTTT

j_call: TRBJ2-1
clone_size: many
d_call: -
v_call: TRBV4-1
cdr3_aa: CASSQDRETSQFF
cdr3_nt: TGCGCCAGCAGCCAAGATCGAGAGACTAGTCAGTTCTTC

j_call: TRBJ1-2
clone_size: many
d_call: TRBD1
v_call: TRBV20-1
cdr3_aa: CSAAPTGGNGYTF
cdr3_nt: TGCAGTGCAGCCCCGACAGGGGGCAATGGCTACACCTTC

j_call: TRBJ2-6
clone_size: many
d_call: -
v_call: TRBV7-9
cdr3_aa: CASSLRGDSGANVLTF
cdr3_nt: TGTGCCAGCAGCTTACGAGGGGACTCTGGGGCCAACGTCCTGACTTTC

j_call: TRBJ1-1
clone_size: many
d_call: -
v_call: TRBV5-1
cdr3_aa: CASSFGLEVTEAFF
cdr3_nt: TGCGCCAGCAGCTTCGGGCTGGAGGTCACTGAAGCTTTCTTT

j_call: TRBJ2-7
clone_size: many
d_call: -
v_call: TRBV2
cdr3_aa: CASRLGFDEQYF
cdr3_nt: TGTGCCAGCAGGCTAGGTTTCGACGAGCAGTACTTC

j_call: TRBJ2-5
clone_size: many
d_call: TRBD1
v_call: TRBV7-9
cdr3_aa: CASGTGVLETQYF
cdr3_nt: TGTGCCAGCGGGACAGGGGTTTTAGAGACCCAGTACTTC

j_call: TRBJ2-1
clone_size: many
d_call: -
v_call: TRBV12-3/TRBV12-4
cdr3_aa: CASTSLSEQFF
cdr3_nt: TGTGCCAGCACGAGTCTGTCCGAGCAGTTCTTC

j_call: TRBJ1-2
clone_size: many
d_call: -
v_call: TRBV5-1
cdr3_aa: CASSVQGTENYGYTF
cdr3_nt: TGCGCCAGCAGCGTCCAGGGTACAGAGAACTATGGCTACACCTTC

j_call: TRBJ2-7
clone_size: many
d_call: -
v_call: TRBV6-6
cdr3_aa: CASSYSVGGPAAYEQYF
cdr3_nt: TGTGCCAGCAGTTACTCGGTGGGGGGGCCGGCGGCCTACGAGCAGTACTTC

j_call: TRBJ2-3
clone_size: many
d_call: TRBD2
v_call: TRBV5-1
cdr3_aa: CASSPRVAGTQAAQYF
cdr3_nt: TGCGCCAGCAGCCCCCGGGTAGCGGGGACCCAGGCGGCGCAGTATTTT

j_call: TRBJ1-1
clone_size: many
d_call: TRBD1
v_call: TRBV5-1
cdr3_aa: CASSLRGQNTEAFF
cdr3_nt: TGCGCCAGCAGCTTGAGGGGGCAGAACACTGAAGCTTTCTTT

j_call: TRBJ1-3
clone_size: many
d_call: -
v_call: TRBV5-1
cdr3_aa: CASSLAGLSGNTIYF
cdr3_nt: TGCGCCAGCAGCTTGGCAGGGCTCTCTGGAAACACCATATATTTT

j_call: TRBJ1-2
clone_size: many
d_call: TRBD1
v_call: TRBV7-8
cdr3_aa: CASSLEPRTGRLTF
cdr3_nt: TGTGCCAGCAGCTTAGAACCGAGGACAGGACGATTAACCTTC

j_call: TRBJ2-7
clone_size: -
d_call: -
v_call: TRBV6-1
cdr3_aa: CASSDIHYEQYF
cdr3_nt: TGTGCCAGCAGTGATATCCACTACGAGCAGTACTTC

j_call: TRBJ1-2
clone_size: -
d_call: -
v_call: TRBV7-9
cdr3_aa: CASGVRGYTF
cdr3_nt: TGTGCCAGCGGGGTGAGAGGCTACACCTTC

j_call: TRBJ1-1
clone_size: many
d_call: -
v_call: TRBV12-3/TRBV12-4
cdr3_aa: CASTLTIRGTEAFF
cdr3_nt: TGTGCCAGCACCCTTACCATTCGGGGGACTGAAGCTTTCTTT

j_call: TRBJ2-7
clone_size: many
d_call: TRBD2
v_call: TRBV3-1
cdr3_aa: CASSQTSGSSYEQYF
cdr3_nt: TGTGCCAGCAGCCAGACTAGCGGGAGCTCCTACGAGCAGTACTTC

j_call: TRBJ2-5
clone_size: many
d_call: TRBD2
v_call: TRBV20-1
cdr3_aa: CSASGGGLETQYF
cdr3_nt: TGCAGTGCTAGTGGGGGAGGGTTGGAGACCCAGTACTTC

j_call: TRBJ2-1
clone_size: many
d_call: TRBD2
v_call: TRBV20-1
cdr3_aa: CSASDLQRLAGANEQFF
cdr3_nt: TGCAGTGCTAGCGATCTTCAAAGACTAGCGGGAGCCAATGAGCAGTTCTTC

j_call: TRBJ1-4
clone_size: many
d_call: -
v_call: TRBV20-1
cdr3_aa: CSMTGVDEKLFF
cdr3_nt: TGCAGCATGACTGGGGTAGATGAAAAACTGTTTTTT

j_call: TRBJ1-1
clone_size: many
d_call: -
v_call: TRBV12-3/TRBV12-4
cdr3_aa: CASSLALGTEAFF
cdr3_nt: TGTGCCAGCAGTTTAGCGCTCGGGACAGAAGCTTTCTTT

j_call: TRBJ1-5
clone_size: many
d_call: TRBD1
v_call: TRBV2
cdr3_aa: CASSDRQGLSNQPQHF
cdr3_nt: TGTGCCAGCAGTGATAGACAGGGACTTTCGAATCAGCCCCAGCATTTT

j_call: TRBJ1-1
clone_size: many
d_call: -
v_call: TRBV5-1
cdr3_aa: CASSSLEGQEAFF
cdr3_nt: TGCGCCAGCAGCTCCCTTGAAGGACAGGAAGCTTTCTTT

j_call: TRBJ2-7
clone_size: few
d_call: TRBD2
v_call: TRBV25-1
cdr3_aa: CASSASGSSYEQYF
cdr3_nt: TGTGCCAGCAGTGCCAGCGGGAGCTCCTACGAGCAGTACTTC

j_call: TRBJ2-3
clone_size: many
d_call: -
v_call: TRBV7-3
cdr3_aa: CASSLLAGSTDTQYF
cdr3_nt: TGTGCCAGCAGCTTATTGGCAGGTTCAACAGATACGCAGTATTTT

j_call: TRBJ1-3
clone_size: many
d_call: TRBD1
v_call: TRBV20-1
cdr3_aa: CSASGTGGSGNTIYF
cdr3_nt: TGCAGTGCTAGTGGGACAGGGGGCAGTGGAAACACCATATATTTT